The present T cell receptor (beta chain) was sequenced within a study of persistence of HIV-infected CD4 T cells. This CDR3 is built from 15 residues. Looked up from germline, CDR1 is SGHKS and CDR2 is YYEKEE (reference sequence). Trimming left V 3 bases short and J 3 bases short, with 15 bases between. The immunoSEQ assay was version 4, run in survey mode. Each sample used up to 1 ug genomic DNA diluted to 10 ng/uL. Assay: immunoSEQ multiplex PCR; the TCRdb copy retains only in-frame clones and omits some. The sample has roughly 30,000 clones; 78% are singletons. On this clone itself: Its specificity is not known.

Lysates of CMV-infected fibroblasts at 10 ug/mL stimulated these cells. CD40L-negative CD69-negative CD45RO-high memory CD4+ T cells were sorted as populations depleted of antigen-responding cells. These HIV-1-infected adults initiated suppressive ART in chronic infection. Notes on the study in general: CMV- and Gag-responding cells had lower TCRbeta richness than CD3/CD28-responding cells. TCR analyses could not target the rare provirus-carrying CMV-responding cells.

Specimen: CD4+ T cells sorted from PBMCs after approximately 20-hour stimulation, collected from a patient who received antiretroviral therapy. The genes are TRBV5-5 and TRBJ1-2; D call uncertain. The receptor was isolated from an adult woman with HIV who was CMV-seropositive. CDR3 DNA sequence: TGTGCCAGCAGCTCCGGTTGGGGTTTTGACTATGGCTACACCTTC. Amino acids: CASSSGWGFDYGYTF.